The sequence of this T cell receptor beta chain was determined in a study of control samples from healthy donors and cancer patients. The assay was immunoSEQ multiplex PCR, and TCRdb's table has in-frame clones only and misses some. The sample has roughly 140,000 clones; 89% are singletons. V was cut by 0 bases and J by 5 bases, with 12 bases left in between. Per germline, CDR1 SGHRS and CDR2 YFSETQ. The CDR3 loop spans 15 amino acids. The sequencing input was blood. The TCR comes from a man in his thirties or forties in good health. The chain recombines TRBV5-1 with TRBJ2-1; possibly TRBD1 or TRBD2 for D (6 bases each). DNA for the CDR3: TGCGCCAGCAGCTTGGAGAGGGGGGCTAACAATGAGCAGTTCTTC. Its protein product is CASSLERGANNEQFF.